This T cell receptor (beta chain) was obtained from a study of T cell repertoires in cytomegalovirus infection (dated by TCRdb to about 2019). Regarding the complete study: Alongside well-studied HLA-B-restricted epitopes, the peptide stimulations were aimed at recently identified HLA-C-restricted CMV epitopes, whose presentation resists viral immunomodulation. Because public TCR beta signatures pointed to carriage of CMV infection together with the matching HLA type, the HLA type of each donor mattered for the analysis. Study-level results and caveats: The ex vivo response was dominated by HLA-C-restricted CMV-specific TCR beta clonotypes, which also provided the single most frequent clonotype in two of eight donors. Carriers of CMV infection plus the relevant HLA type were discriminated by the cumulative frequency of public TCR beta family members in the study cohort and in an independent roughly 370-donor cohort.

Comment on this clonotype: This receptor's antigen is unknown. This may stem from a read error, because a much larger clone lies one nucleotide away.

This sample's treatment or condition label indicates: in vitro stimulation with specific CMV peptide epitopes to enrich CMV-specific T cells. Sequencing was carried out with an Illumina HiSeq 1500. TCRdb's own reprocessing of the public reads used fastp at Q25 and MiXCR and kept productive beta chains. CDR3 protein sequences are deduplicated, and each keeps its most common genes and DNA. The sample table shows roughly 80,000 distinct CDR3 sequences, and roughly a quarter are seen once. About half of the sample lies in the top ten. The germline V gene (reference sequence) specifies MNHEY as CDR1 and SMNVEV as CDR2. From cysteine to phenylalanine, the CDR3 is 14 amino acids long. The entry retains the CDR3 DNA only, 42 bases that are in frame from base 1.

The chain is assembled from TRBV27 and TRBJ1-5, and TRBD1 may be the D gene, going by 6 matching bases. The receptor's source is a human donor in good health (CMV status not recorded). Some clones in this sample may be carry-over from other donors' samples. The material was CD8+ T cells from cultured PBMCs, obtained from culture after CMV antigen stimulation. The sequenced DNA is TGTGCCAACAGTTTAGGGGGTAGCAATCAGCCCCAGCATTTT. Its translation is CANSLGGSNQPQHF.